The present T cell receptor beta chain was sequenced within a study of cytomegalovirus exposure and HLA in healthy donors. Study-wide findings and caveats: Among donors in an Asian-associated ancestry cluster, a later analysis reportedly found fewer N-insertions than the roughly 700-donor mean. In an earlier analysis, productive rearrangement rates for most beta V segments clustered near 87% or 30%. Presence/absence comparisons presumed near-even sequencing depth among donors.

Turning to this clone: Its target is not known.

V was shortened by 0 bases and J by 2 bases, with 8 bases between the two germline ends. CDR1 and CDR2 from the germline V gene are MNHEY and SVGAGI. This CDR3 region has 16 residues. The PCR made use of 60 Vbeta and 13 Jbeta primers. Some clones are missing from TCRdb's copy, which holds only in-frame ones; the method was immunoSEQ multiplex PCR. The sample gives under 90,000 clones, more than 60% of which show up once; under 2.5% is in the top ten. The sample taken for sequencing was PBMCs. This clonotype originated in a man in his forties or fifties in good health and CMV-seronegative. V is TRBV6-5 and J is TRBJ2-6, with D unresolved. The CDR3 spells CASSYSGDPGANVLTF. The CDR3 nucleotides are TGTGCCAGCAGTTACTCTGGAGACCCTGGGGCCAACGTCCTGACTTTC.